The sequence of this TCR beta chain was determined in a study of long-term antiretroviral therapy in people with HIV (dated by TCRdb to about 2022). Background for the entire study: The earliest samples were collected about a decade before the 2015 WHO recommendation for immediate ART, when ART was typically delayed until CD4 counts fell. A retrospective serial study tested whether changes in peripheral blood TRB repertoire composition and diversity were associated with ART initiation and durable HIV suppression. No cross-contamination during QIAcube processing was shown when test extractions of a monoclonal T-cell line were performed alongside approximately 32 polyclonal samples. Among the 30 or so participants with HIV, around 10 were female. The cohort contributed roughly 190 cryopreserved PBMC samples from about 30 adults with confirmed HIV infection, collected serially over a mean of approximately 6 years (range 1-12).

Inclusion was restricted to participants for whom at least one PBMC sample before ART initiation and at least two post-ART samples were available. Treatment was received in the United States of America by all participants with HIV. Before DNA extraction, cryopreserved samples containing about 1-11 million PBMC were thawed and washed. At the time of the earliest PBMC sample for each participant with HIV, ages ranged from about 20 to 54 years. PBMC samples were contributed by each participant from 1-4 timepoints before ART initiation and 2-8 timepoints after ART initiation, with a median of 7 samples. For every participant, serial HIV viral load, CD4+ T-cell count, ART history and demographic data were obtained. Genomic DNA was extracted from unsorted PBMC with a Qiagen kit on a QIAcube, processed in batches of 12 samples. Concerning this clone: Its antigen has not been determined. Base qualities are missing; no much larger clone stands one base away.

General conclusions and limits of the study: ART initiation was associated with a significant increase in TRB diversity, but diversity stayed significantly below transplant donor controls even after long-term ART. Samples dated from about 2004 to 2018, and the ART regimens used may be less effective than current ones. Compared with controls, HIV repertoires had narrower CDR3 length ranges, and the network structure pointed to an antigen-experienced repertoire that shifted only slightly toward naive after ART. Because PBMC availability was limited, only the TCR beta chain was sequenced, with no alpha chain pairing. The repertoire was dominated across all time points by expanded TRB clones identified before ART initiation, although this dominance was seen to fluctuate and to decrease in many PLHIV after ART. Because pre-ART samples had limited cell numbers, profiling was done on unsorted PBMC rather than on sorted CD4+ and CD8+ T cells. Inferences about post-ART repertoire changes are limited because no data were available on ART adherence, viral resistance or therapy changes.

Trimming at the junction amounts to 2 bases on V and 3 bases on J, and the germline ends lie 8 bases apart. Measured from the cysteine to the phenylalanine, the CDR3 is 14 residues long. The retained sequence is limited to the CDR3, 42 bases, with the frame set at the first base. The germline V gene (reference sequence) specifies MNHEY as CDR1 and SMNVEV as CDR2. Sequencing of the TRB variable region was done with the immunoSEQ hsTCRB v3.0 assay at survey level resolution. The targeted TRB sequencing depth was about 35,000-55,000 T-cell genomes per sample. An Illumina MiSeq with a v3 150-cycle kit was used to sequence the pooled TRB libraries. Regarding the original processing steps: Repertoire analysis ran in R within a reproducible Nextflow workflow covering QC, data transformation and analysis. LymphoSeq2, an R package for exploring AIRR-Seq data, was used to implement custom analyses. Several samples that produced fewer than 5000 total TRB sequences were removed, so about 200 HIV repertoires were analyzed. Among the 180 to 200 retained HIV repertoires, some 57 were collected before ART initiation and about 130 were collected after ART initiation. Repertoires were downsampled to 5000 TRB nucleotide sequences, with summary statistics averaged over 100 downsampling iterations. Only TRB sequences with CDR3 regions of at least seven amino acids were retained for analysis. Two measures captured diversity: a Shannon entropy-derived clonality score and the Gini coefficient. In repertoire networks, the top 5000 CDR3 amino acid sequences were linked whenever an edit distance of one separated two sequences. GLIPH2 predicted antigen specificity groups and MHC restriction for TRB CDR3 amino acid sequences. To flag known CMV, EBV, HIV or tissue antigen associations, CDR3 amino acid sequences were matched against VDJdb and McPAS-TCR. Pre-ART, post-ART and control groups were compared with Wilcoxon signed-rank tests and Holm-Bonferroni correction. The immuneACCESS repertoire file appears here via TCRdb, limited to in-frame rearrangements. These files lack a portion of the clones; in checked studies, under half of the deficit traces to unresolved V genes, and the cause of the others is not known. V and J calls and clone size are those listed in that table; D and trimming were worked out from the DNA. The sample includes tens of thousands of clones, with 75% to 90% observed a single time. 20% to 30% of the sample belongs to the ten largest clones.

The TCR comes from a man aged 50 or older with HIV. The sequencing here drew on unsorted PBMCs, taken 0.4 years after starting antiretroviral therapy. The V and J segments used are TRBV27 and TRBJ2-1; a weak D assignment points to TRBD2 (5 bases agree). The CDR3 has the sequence CASSLAGLYNEQFF. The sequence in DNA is TGTGCCAGCAGTTTAGCGGGTCTCTACAATGAGCAGTTCTTC.